This is a list of T cell receptor beta chains from one sample in a study of regulatory T cells in long-lasting Graves disease. A single record per CDR3 protein comes from TCRdb applying MiXCR to the multiplex PCR reads. The sample has around 460,000 distinct CDR3 sequences, approximately 23% seen once. Sequencing was performed on peripheral blood mononuclear cells (PBMCs), taken when the disease was refractory, from a patient treated with antithyroid drugs. All receptors come from a female donor with Graves disease. CDR3s include the opening cysteine and the closing phenylalanine or tryptophan. The order of the fields is D gene, clone size, J gene, V gene, CDR3 protein, CDR3 DNA. D genes are given only for firm matches. Clone size appears in some rows only: once, few, many, or a class for an expanded clone.

D gene: TRBD2
clone size: -
J gene: TRBJ2-5
V gene: TRBV29-1
CDR3 protein: CSGSGPNPGETQYF
CDR3 DNA: TGCAGCGGTAGCGGGCCCAACCCTGGAGAGACCCAGTACTTC

D gene: -
clone size: few
J gene: TRBJ2-5
V gene: TRBV7-2
CDR3 protein: CASSFPRGGTNQETQYF
CDR3 DNA: TGTGCCAGCAGCTTCCCGAGGGGGGGGACGAACCAAGAGACCCAGTACTTC

D gene: -
clone size: many
J gene: TRBJ2-7
V gene: TRBV2
CDR3 protein: CASKETFLYEQYF
CDR3 DNA: TGTGCCAGCAAGGAGACTTTCCTCTACGAGCAGTACTTC

D gene: -
clone size: many
J gene: TRBJ1-5
V gene: TRBV6-1
CDR3 protein: CASSATGSNQPQHF
CDR3 DNA: TGTGCCAGCAGTGCTACAGGGTCCAATCAGCCCCAGCATTTT

D gene: -
clone size: few
J gene: TRBJ1-5
V gene: TRBV6-1
CDR3 protein: CASKWGEAQPQHF
CDR3 DNA: TGTGCCAGCAAGTGGGGGGAGGCTCAGCCCCAGCATTTT

D gene: -
clone size: -
J gene: TRBJ2-7
V gene: TRBV18
CDR3 protein: CASSPLSGGYEQYF
CDR3 DNA: TGTGCCAGCTCACCACTCTCCGGGGGCTACGAGCAGTACTTC

D gene: -
clone size: few
J gene: TRBJ1-2
V gene: TRBV30
CDR3 protein: CAWSDGLRLNGYTF
CDR3 DNA: TGTGCCTGGAGTGACGGACTGCGCCTAAATGGCTACACCTTC

D gene: -
clone size: many
J gene: TRBJ2-5
V gene: TRBV28
CDR3 protein: CASSLNRGETQYF
CDR3 DNA: TGTGCCAGCAGTTTAAACCGAGGGGAGACCCAGTACTTC

D gene: TRBD2
clone size: -
J gene: TRBJ2-5
V gene: TRBV20-1
CDR3 protein: CSARASGSETQYF
CDR3 DNA: TGCAGTGCTAGGGCTAGCGGGAGTGAGACCCAGTACTTC

D gene: -
clone size: many
J gene: TRBJ2-2
V gene: TRBV6-1
CDR3 protein: CASRQLRTGELFF
CDR3 DNA: TGTGCCAGCAGACAGCTTAGGACGGGGGAGCTGTTTTTT

D gene: -
clone size: -
J gene: TRBJ2-3
V gene: TRBV14
CDR3 protein: CASSQQWGATDTQYF
CDR3 DNA: TGTGCCAGCAGCCAACAATGGGGGGCAACAGATACGCAGTATTTT

D gene: TRBD1
clone size: many
J gene: TRBJ1-1
V gene: TRBV6-1
CDR3 protein: CASSPPTGGLTEAFF
CDR3 DNA: TGTGCCAGCAGTCCCCCGACAGGGGGCCTCACTGAAGCTTTCTTT

D gene: TRBD1
clone size: -
J gene: TRBJ1-5
V gene: TRBV7-8
CDR3 protein: CASSIGGQGGAQPQHF
CDR3 DNA: TGTGCCAGCAGTATAGGGGGACAGGGGGGCGCTCAGCCCCAGCATTTT

D gene: -
clone size: -
J gene: TRBJ1-1
V gene: TRBV13
CDR3 protein: CASSLQRGGPNTEAFF
CDR3 DNA: TGTGCCAGCAGCTTACAGCGCGGGGGTCCAAACACTGAAGCTTTCTTT

D gene: TRBD2
clone size: -
J gene: TRBJ2-1
V gene: TRBV2
CDR3 protein: CASSEGLATYNEQFF
CDR3 DNA: TGTGCCAGCAGTGAGGGACTAGCGACTTACAATGAGCAGTTCTTC

D gene: TRBD1
clone size: many
J gene: TRBJ1-2
V gene: TRBV18
CDR3 protein: CASSQDREYGYTF
CDR3 DNA: TGTGCCAGCTCACAGGACAGGGAATATGGCTACACCTTC

D gene: -
clone size: many
J gene: TRBJ2-5
V gene: TRBV6-5
CDR3 protein: CASSYSSGEETQYF
CDR3 DNA: TGTGCCAGCAGTTACTCTAGCGGAGAAGAGACCCAGTACTTC

D gene: TRBD1
clone size: -
J gene: TRBJ1-1
V gene: TRBV7-2
CDR3 protein: CASSMTGGYTEAFF
CDR3 DNA: TGTGCCAGCAGCATGACAGGGGGCTACACTGAAGCTTTCTTT

D gene: -
clone size: -
J gene: TRBJ2-7
V gene: TRBV6-4
CDR3 protein: CASSYSEGQVISYEQYF
CDR3 DNA: TGTGCCAGCAGTTACAGTGAGGGGCAGGTGATCTCCTACGAGCAGTACTTC

D gene: -
clone size: few
J gene: TRBJ2-4
V gene: TRBV13
CDR3 protein: CASSSQGAKNIQYF
CDR3 DNA: TGTGCCAGCAGCTCTCAGGGAGCCAAAAACATTCAGTACTTC

D gene: -
clone size: few
J gene: TRBJ2-6
V gene: TRBV20-1
CDR3 protein: CSAKKGAGANVLTF
CDR3 DNA: TGCAGTGCTAAGAAGGGAGCTGGGGCCAACGTCCTGACTTTC

D gene: -
clone size: -
J gene: TRBJ1-5
V gene: TRBV6-5
CDR3 protein: CASSYGVTNQPQHF
CDR3 DNA: TGTGCCAGCAGTTATGGGGTAACCAATCAGCCCCAGCATTTT